This T cell receptor beta chain appears in the sequencing data of a study of cytomegalovirus exposure and HLA in healthy donors. Per the germline V gene, CDR1 is ENHRY and CDR2 is SYGVKD. CDR3 size: 13 residues. Between the trimmed V and J ends, which lost 0 bases and 8 bases, there was a span of 10 bases. The study ran its PCR with 60 Vbeta and 13 Jbeta primers. In the original analysis: Roughly 11 million shared chains were among the approximately 82 million unique TCR beta chains that a later analysis counted. Profiling relied on immunoSEQ multiplex PCR, and the TCRdb table lists in-frame clones only, not all of them. The V and J calls and clone size were taken over from that table, and D and trimming were inferred from the DNA. Here the sample spans more than 150,000 clones, around 83% being singletons. Findings and limits, study-wide: Cytomegalovirus-associated status was assigned to approximately 160 TCR beta chains. Researchers reported in a later analysis that a missense DCLRE1C variant was tied to TCR beta V- and J-gene trimming. Earlier results showed most TCR beta V segments being productive about 90% or about 30% of the time.

With regard to this clone: Its antigen remains unidentified.

The source material was PBMCs. The sequence derives from a woman aged 18-35 years in good health and CMV-seronegative. The chain combines TRBV10-3 with TRBJ1-2; D not resolved. CDR3 amino acids: CAISESRDQGYTF. Here the CDR3 DNA reads TGTGCCATCAGTGAGTCGCGAGATCAAGGCTACACCTTC.